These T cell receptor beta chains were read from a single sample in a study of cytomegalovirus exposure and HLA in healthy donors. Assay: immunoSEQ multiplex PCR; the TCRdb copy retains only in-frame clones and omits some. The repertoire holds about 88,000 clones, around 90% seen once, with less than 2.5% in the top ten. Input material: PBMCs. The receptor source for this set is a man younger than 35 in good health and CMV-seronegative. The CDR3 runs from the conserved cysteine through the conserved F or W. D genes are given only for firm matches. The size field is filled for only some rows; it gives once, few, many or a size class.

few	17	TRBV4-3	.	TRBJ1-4	TGCGCCAGCAGCCAAGATTTGGCGGCAGCCTCTAATGAAAAACTGTTTTTT	CASSQDLAAASNEKLFF
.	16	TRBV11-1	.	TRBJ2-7	TGTGCCAGCAGCTTAGAATCCCTACAGGGTTTAAGCGAGCAGTACTTC	CASSLESLQGLSEQYF
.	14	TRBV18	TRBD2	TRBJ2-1	TGTGCCAGCTCACCAGCGGGAGCTTACAATGAGCAGTTCTTC	CASSPAGAYNEQFF
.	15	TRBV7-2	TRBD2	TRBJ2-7	TGTGCCAGCAGTCCTCTAGCGGTTAACGTCTACGAGCAGTACTTC	CASSPLAVNVYEQYF
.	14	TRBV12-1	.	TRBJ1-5	TGTGCCAGCAGCTCCCGGGACAGAGCGTCACCCCAGCATTTT	CASSSRDRASPQHF
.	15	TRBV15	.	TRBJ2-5	TGTGCCACCAGCAATGGGAGATCCCTCCAAGAGACCCAGTACTTC	CATSNGRSLQETQYF
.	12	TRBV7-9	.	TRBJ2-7	TGTGCCAGCAGCTCACCCAGCCAGCGGTCCATTTTC	CASSSPSQRSIF
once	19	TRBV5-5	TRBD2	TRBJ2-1	TGTGCCAGCAGCTCTAGGTCCATACTAGCGAGAGGCTCCTACAATGAGCAGTTCTTC	CASSSRSILARGSYNEQFF
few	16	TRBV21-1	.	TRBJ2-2	TGTGCCAGCAGCAAAAGGGGACAGGGGGCGACCGGGGAGCTGTTTTTT	CASSKRGQGATGELFF
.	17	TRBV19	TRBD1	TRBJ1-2	TGTGCCAGTAGTATAGACACGACAGGGGGGGGGAGGTATGGCTACACCTTC	CASSIDTTGGGRYGYTF
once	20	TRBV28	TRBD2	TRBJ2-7	TGTGCCAGCAGCCCAGTTACATCGATTGCTAGTGGGAGGGCCCTCGACGAGCAGTACTTC	CASSPVTSIASGRALDEQYF
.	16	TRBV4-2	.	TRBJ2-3	TGTGCCAGCAGCCAAGATCCGGGAAGGGGGTCAGATACGCAGTATTTT	CASSQDPGRGSDTQYF
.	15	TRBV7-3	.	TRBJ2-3	TGTGCCAGCAGCTCGGTCGGGTCAAACACAGATACGCAGTATTTT	CASSSVGSNTDTQYF
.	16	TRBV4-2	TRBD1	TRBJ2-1	TGTGCCAGCAGCCGAGCCGGGACAGCGACCTACAATGAGCAGTTCTTC	CASSRAGTATYNEQFF
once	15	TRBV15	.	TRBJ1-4	TGTGCCACCAGCAGAGACTCCGGGACTAATGAAAAACTGTTTTTT	CATSRDSGTNEKLFF
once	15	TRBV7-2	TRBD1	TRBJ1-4	TGTGCCAGCAGCGCGGGACAGAAGATTAATGAAAAACTGTTTTTT	CASSAGQKINEKLFF
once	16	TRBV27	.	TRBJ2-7	TGTGCCAGCAGTTCCAAACTAGCCTCATTCCCTTACGAGCAGTACTTC	CASSSKLASFPYEQYF
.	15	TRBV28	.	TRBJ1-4	TGTGCCAGCAGCGAATCGGGCCAGGCGGGGGAAAAACTGTTTTTT	CASSESGQAGEKLFF
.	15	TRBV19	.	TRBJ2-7	TGTGCCAGTAGAAGAGCAGGCGCGAGCTCCTACGAGCAGTACTTC	CASRRAGASSYEQYF
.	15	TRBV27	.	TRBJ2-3	TGTGCCAGCAGTTTCCGTAGGGGCGGTGGAGATACGCAGTATTTT	CASSFRRGGGDTQYF
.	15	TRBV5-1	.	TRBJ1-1	TGCGCCAGCAGCTTGAACCGGGGTCCGAACACTGAAGCTTTCTTT	CASSLNRGPNTEAFF
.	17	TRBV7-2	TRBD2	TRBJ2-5	TGTGCCAGCAGATATAGCGGGAGGTACCACCCTACGGCGGAGCAGTACTTC	CASRYSGRYHPTAEQYF
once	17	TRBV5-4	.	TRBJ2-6	TGTGCCAGCAGCCACCGGGGGAGCCCCTCTGGGGCCAACGTCCTGACTTTC	CASSHRGSPSGANVLTF
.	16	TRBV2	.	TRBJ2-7	TGTGCCAGCAGCGACGAGGTTTGGCAGCGTAACTACGAGCAGTACTTC	CASSDEVWQRNYEQYF
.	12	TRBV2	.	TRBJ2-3	TGTGCCAGCGGGACTAGCACAGATACGCAGTATTTT	CASGTSTDTQYF
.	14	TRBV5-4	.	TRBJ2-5	TGTGCCAGCAGCTTGGACGGTAGCGAGGAGACCCAGTACTTC	CASSLDGSEETQYF
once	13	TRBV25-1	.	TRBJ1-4	TGTGCCAGCAGTGAATCAACAGGCCAGGGTTGGGTTTTT	CASSESTGQGWVF
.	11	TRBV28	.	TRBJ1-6	TGTGCCAGCAGGAGGCGTTCACCCCTCCACTTT	CASRRRSPLHF
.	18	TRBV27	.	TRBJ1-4	TGTGCCAGCAGTTCAAACGGGTGGCCACAGGCGACTAATGAAAAACTGTTTTTT	CASSSNGWPQATNEKLFF
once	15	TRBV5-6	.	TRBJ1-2	TGTGCCAGCAGCTTGGATGGTGGAGTTGGCTATGGCTACACCTTC	CASSLDGGVGYGYTF
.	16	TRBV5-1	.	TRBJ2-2	TGCGCCAGCAAACCAAGGGGCGGAAGCTCCACCGGGGAGCTGTTTTTT	CASKPRGGSSTGELFF
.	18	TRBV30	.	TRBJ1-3	TGTGCCTGGGGGAGGGCCTTGCGACAGCCGGGTTCTGGAAACACCATATATTTT	CAWGRALRQPGSGNTIYF
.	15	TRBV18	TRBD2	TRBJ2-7	TGTGCCAGCTCAGTTGGACTAGCGGGAGCAAACGAGCAGTACTTC	CASSVGLAGANEQYF
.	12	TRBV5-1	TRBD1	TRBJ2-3	TGCGCCAGCAGTAATACAGGGGGCACGCAGTATTTT	CASSNTGGTQYF
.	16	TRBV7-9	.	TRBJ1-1	TGTGCCAGCAGCTCCCCGGCCTGGGGAGGCGGTACTGAAGCTTTCTTT	CASSSPAWGGGTEAFF
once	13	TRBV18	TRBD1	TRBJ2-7	TGTGCCAGCTCACAAAAGACAGGGGGAGAGCAGTACTTC	CASSQKTGGEQYF
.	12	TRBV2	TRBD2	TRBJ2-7	TGTGCCAGCTCTAGCGGGATCTACGAGCAGTACTTC	CASSSGIYEQYF
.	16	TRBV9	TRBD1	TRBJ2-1	TGTGCCAGCAGCGTAGTCGGGACAGGGGGCTACAATGAGCAGTTCTTC	CASSVVGTGGYNEQFF
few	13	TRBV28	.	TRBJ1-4	TGTGCCAGCAGTTATCGATTCGGGGAAAAACTGTTTTTT	CASSYRFGEKLFF
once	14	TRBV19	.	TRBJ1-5	TGTGCCAGTAGTAAAAGACAGAACAATCAGCCCCAGCATTTT	CASSKRQNNQPQHF
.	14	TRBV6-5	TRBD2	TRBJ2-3	TGTGCCAGCAGCCCCACGGGCCGGGGGGGTACGCAGTATTTT	CASSPTGRGGTQYF
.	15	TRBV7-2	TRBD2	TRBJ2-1	TGTGCCAGCAGCCAGGTAGCGGGAAAGACTAATGAGCAGTTCTTC	CASSQVAGKTNEQFF
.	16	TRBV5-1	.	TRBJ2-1	TGCGCCAGCAGCTTGGAGGGGTTCCTCTCCTACAATGAGCAGTTCTTC	CASSLEGFLSYNEQFF
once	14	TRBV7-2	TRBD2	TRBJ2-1	TGTGCCAGCAGCCCGGGACTAGCCCTTAATGAGCAGTTCTTC	CASSPGLALNEQFF
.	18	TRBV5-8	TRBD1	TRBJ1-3	TGTGCCAGCAGAGCCACCCGGGACAGGGTGATCTCTGGAAACACCATATATTTT	CASRATRDRVISGNTIYF
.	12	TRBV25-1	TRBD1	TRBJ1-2	TGTGCCAGCAGTGCCAGACAGGGCGGCTACACCTTC	CASSARQGGYTF
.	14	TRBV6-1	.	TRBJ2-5	TGTGCCAGCAGTAAAGGACAGCCGCAAGAGACCCAGTACTTC	CASSKGQPQETQYF
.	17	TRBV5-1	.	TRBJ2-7	TGCGCCAGCAGCCAAGCGAGAACGACAGGGTCTAGCGACGAGCAGTACTTC	CASSQARTTGSSDEQYF
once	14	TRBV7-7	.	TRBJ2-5	TGTGCTATCGGGGGTGGGTTGTCTACAGAGACCCAGTACTTC	CAIGGGLSTETQYF
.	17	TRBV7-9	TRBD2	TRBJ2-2	TGTGCCAGCAGCCAAGGGAATAGCGGGACCAACACCGGGGAGCTGTTTTTT	CASSQGNSGTNTGELFF
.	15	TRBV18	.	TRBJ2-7	TGTGCCAGCTCACCGGTGCCCGGGCAGGGGTACGAGCAGTACTTC	CASSPVPGQGYEQYF
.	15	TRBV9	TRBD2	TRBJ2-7	TGTGCCAGCAGCCCGGGGCTACTAGCGACCTACGAGCAGTACTTC	CASSPGLLATYEQYF
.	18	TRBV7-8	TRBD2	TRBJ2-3	TGTGCCAGCAGCTTAGTTTGGGCGGGAGGGGTATATGGTGATACGCAGTATTTT	CASSLVWAGGVYGDTQYF
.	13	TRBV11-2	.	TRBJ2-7	TGTGCCAGCAGCTTAACTTTAAGTTACGAGCAGTACTTC	CASSLTLSYEQYF
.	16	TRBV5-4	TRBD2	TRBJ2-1	TGTGCCAGCAGCCGGACTAGCGGGAGGACGGGCGATGAGCAGTTCTTC	CASSRTSGRTGDEQFF
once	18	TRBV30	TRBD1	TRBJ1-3	TGTGCCTGGAGTGCCACGAGGACAGGGGAGATGTCTGGAAACACCATATATTTT	CAWSATRTGEMSGNTIYF
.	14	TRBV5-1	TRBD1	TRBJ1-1	TGTGCCAGCAGCATTGGACAGGGAAATACTGAAGCTTTCTTT	CASSIGQGNTEAFF
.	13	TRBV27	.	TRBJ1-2	TGTGCCAGCAGTCCACTCCTCGGAGGGGGCTACACCTTC	CASSPLLGGGYTF
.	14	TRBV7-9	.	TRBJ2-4	TGTGCCAGCAGCTTGAGTGCCCTCAAAAACATTCAGTACTTC	CASSLSALKNIQYF
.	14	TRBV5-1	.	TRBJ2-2	TGCGCCAGCAGCTCGTCGGGGGTTTCCGGGGAGCTGTTTTTT	CASSSSGVSGELFF